This T cell receptor (beta chain) stems from a study of regulatory T cells in long-lasting Graves disease. Per the germline V gene, CDR1 is SNHLY and CDR2 is FYNNEI. The CDR3 consists of 12 residues. The V end lost 5 bases, the J end lost 6 bases, and 8 bases lay between the germline ends. Building the TCR beta libraries relied on iRepertoire HTBI primers, and CDR3 regions underwent Arm-PCR. TCRdb passed the multiplex PCR reads through MiXCR, listing each CDR3 protein once. The sample has about 620,000 distinct CDR3 sequences, under 20% seen once; the top ten hold 18%. Noted time point: newly diagnosed GD, antithyroid drugs for less than 3 months. PBMC-extracted RNA yielded the TCR library. These data are also associated with another study on T cells in Graves' hyperthyroidism and ophthalmopathy.

Sample: peripheral blood mononuclear cells (PBMCs), taken at new diagnosis, from a patient treated with antithyroid drugs. The TCR originated in a woman aged 25-40 years with Graves disease. This chain links TRBV2 with TRBJ1-5, with D hard to call. The CDR3 loop is CASSPRSQPQHF. The DNA of the CDR3 is TGTGCCAGCAGTCCAAGGAGTCAGCCCCAGCATTTT.